This TCR beta chain originates from a study of T cell changes during pregnancy in multiple sclerosis. Only in-frame clones appear in the TCRdb table, and some are missing; sequencing was by immunoSEQ multiplex PCR. The repertoire holds tens of thousands of clones, with around 85% as singletons. CDR3 size: 15 residues. CDR1 is SGHTA and CDR2 is FQGNSA in the germline V gene. Germline trimming cut 5 bases from V and 8 bases from J; bases unmatched to any gene: 11. The sequences come from CD4+ T cells from peripheral blood mononuclear cells, collected in the third trimester of pregnancy. V gene TRBV7-2 combines with J gene TRBJ2-1, with 8 bases that match TRBD1. The clonotype was recovered from a female donor with multiple sclerosis, enrolled in a pregnancy study. CDR3 nucleotides: TGTGCCAGCAGCCCTCTCAAGGCAGGGGGCCATGAGCAGTTCTTC. Its protein is CASSPLKAGGHEQFF.